The 26 T cell receptor beta chains given below trace back to one sample, sequenced in a study of neurological immune-mediated disorders. TCRdb reanalysed the 5' RACE reads using MiXCR and keeps one entry per CDR3 protein. The profile shows about 60,000 distinct CDR3 sequences, 4% to 5.5% of them singletons. What was sequenced was PBMCs. The receptors were sampled from a man aged 50 or older with multiple sclerosis.

This clonotype is classed as large (0.1 to 1%). The chain couples TRBV20-1 to TRBJ2-1, with 10 bases identical to TRBD2. V gave up 0 bases and J gave up 8 bases; unmatched junction bases: 10. The germline gives CDR1 DFQATT, CDR2 SNEGSKA (reference sequence). The CDR3 has 16 residues. Written as DNA, the CDR3 is TGCAGTGCTAGAGATCTGGAGCGGGAGGGAATATATGAGCAGTTCTTC. This sequence encodes CSARDLEREGIYEQFF.

Ten or more counts support this clonotype. This chain joins TRBV5-1 and TRBJ1-4; D is perhaps TRBD1 (6 bases). The germline gives CDR1 SGHRS, CDR2 YFSETQ. The length of the CDR3 is 16 residues. V was pared by 4 bases and J by 4 bases, with 17 bases between. CDR3 DNA sequence: TGCGCCAGCAGCCCCCGGGGGGGCTCTGGTAATGAAAAACTGTTTTTT. It translates to CASSPRGGSGNEKLFF. The whole variable domain, remainder taken from reference TRBV5-1 and TRBJ1-4, is KAGVTQTPRYLIKTRGQQVTLSCSPISGHRSVSWYQQTPGQGLQFLFEYFSETQRNKGNFPGRFSGRQFSNSRSEMNVSTLELGDSALYLCASSPRGGSGNEKLFFGSGTQLSVL.

V is TRBV28 and J is TRBJ2-5; 11 nucleotides agree with TRBD2. There are 16 residues in the CDR3. Germline values: CDR1 MDHEN, CDR2 SYDVKM. With V trimmed by 6 bases and J by 5 bases, 11 bases remained unmatched. The CDR3 protein is CASRSGLAGWGETQYF. CDR3 DNA sequence: TGTGCCAGCAGATCTGGACTAGCGGGTTGGGGGGAGACCCAGTACTTC. Combining the CDR3 with reference TRBV28 and TRBJ2-5 gives the whole variable domain DVKVTQSSRYLVKRTGEKVFLECVQDMDHENMFWYRQDPGLGLRLIYFSYDVKMKEKGDIPEGYSVSREKKERFSLILESASTNQTSMYLCASRSGLAGWGETQYFGPGTRLLVL.

This clonotype was picked up a small number of times. The junction and the germline gene differ at one end; a read error may be behind it. This rearrangement joins TRBV5-6 to TRBJ1-6; D is perhaps TRBD1 (6 bases). This CDR3 has 14 amino acids. CDR1 is SGHDT, CDR2 YYEEEE, per germline. For the CDR3, the DNA is TGTGCCAGCAGCTTGTTGCAGGGGAATTCACCCCTCAACTTT. Protein sequence: CASSLLQGNSPLNF. Full variable domain (rest looked up from reference TRBV5-6 and TRBJ1-6): DAGVTQSPTHLIKTRGQQVTLRCSPKSGHDTVSWYQQALGQGPQFIFQYYEEEERQRGNFPDRFSGHQFPNYSSELNVNALLLGDSALYLCASSLLQGNSPLNFGNGTRLTVT.

The table lists this clonotype with many counts. The chain employs TRBV28 and TRBJ1-5; 9 nucleotides agree with TRBD1. Germline CDR1 reads MDHEN; CDR2 reads SYDVKM. CDR3 length: 17 residues. V trimming: 8 bases; J trimming: 1 base; junction bases outside the gene matches: 12. CDR3 region: CASYSWGQGGSNQPQHF. CDR3 in DNA: TGTGCCAGCTATAGTTGGGGACAGGGTGGAAGCAATCAGCCCCAGCATTTT.

This clonotype showed up many times. The chain recombines TRBV20-1 with TRBJ2-5; TRBD2 agrees at 12 bases. The J segment lost 4 bases and the V segment lost 0 bases, leaving 12 bases of the junction unmatched. There are 18 residues in the CDR3. Germline V gene data show CDR1 as DFQATT and CDR2 as SNEGSKA (reference sequence). The CDR3, as DNA: TGCAGTGCTAGAGATCGTCGACTAGCGGGAGCGTGGGGAGAGACCCAGTACTTC. This sequence encodes CSARDRRLAGAWGETQYF.

This clonotype showed up just a few times. Just one base apart from a much larger clone, this may be a read error. J is TRBJ2-7 and V is TRBV20-1; tentative D call: TRBD1 (6 bases). Germline lookup yields CDR1 DFQATT and CDR2 SNEGSKA (reference sequence). This CDR3 comprises 11 residues. V was shortened by 6 bases and J by 7 bases, with 13 bases between the two germline ends. The DNA for the CDR3 is TGCAGTGCCGAACAGGGATTAGAGCAGTACTTC. The encoded protein is CSAEQGLEQYF.

This clonotype has ten or more counts. The chain links TRBV5-6 to TRBJ2-3; D ambiguous. This CDR3 region has 13 residues. The V and J ends lost 2 bases and 0 bases respectively, with 4 bases between them. Germline V gives CDR1 SGHDT, CDR2 YYEEEE. The CDR3 region has the DNA TGTGCCAGCAGCTTAGGTAGCACAGATACGCAGTATTTT. Translating gives CASSLGSTDTQYF.

This clonotype was counted at least ten times. The chain recombines TRBV6-5 with TRBJ2-2; maybe TRBD2 (7 bases). Germline V gene sequence: CDR1 MNHEY, CDR2 SVGAGI. V lost 8 bases and J 5 bases, leaving 18 bases between the germline ends. There are 15 residues in the CDR3. CDR3: CASQYWEGGTGELFF. The CDR3 nucleotides read TGTGCCAGCCAGTACTGGGAGGGGGGAACCGGGGAGCTGTTTTTT.

This clonotype came up many times. The chain carries TRBV5-1 and TRBJ2-5; 7 bases align to TRBD1. The germline V gene encodes CDR1 SGHRS and CDR2 YFSETQ. This CDR3 is 15 amino acids long. V lost 4 bases, J lost 2 bases, and 8 bases stayed unmatched. The CDR3 is CASSNLPGQQETQYF. The CDR3 DNA reads as TGCGCCAGCAGCAACTTACCGGGACAGCAAGAGACCCAGTACTTC.

This clonotype was picked up many times. V and J are TRBV12-3 or TRBV12-4 and TRBJ2-3, with TRBD2 matching over 10 bases. The CDR3 extends over 14 amino acids. After removal of 5 bases from V and 4 bases from J, the junction contained 3 bases not matched to a gene. The CDR3 sequence is CASSIGTSADTQYF. The CDR3 nucleotides read TGTGCCAGCAGTATCGGGACTAGCGCAGATACGCAGTATTTT.

In this sample, this clonotype turned up many times. The V gene is TRBV4-1, the J gene TRBJ2-5, with 10 nucleotides matching TRBD2. V trimming: 0 bases; J trimming: 4 bases; junction bases outside the gene matches: 2. Per the germline V gene, CDR1 is MGHRA and CDR2 is YSYEKL. This CDR3 has 15 amino acids. In nucleotides, the CDR3 is TGCGCCAGCAGCCAAGAGGCTAGCGGGAGAGAGACCCAGTACTTC. It specifies CASSQEASGRETQYF.

This clonotype has at least ten counts. The chain has TRBV24-1 and TRBJ2-2; 7 bases are a match to TRBD1. In germline, CDR1 is KGHDR, CDR2 SFDVKD. With V trimmed by 10 bases and J by 7 bases, 11 bases remained unmatched. The CDR3 spans 14 residues. In nucleotides, the CDR3 is TGTGCCACTCAATTAGGGGGCGCGGACGGGGAGCTGTTTTTT. Its protein product is CATQLGGADGELFF.

This clonotype was detected many times. The genes are TRBV12-3 or TRBV12-4 and TRBJ1-5; unclear D gene. Deletions cut 4 bases from V and 4 bases from J, with 8 bases between. The CDR3 spans 13 residues. The CDR3 DNA sequence: TGTGCCAGCAGTTCTCAACAAAATCAGCCCCAGCATTTT. Translation gives CASSSQQNQPQHF.

This clonotype was seen a few times. A single base separates this from a much larger clone, so it may be a read error. The V call is TRBV20-1, the J call TRBJ2-3, with 10 bases lining up with TRBD2. This CDR3 contains 14 residues. CDR1 DFQATT and CDR2 SNEGSKA come from the germline V gene (reference sequence). The J segment lost 0 bases and the V segment lost 5 bases, leaving 2 bases of the junction unmatched. CDR3 sequence: CSALLAGSTDTQYF. CDR3 DNA: TGCAGTGCTTTACTAGCGGGGAGCACAGATACGCAGTATTTT.

There are a few counts of this clonotype. A much larger clone lies a single base off, so this may be a read error. The chain is built from TRBV20-1 and TRBJ2-1; D is uncertain. The CDR3 has 12 amino acids. Germline values: CDR1 DFQATT, CDR2 SNEGSKA (reference sequence). V lost 6 bases, J lost 6 bases, and 12 bases lay in between. CDR3 coding DNA: TGCAGTGCCACCCGAATGACCAATGAGCAGTTCTTC. Translating gives CSATRMTNEQFF.

Ten or more counts support this clonotype. The rearrangement uses TRBV28 and TRBJ2-3, with TRBD1 identical over 10 bases. V lost 6 bases, J lost 2 bases, and 5 bases stayed unmatched. This CDR3 contains 15 residues. The germline CDR1 and CDR2 sequences are MDHEN and SYDVKM. The CDR3 nucleotides are TGTGCCAGCAGCCAGACAGGGGGCATCACAGATACGCAGTATTTT. It codes for CASSQTGGITDTQYF.

This clonotype was detected only a few times. The chain is built from TRBV5-1 and TRBJ2-7, with 12 bases identical to TRBD2. The CDR3 consists of 23 residues. CDR1 is SGHRS and CDR2 is YFSETQ in the germline V gene. Unmatched junction bases numbered 25, after V lost 3 bases and J lost 0 bases. CDR3 sequence (DNA): TGCGCCAGCAGCTCCCCTCGCCCGTCTAGCGGGAGGGCCCATCCTAACGGCTCCTACGAGCAGTACTTC. This encodes CASSSPRPSSGRAHPNGSYEQYF.

J is TRBJ1-1 and V is TRBV3-1; D is unresolved. This CDR3 comprises 14 residues. Trimming removed 1 base from V and 3 bases from J, with 9 bases in between. Germline values: CDR1 LGHDT, CDR2 YNNKEL (reference sequence). CDR3 sequence reads: CASSQVTGDTEAFF. CDR3 DNA sequence: TGTGCCAGCAGCCAAGTTACGGGAGACACTGAAGCTTTCTTT.

This clonotype was counted at least ten times. This chain uses TRBV20-1 with TRBJ2-7; no definite D call. Germline V gene data show CDR1 as DFQATT and CDR2 as SNEGSKA (reference sequence). The length of the CDR3 is 13 residues. Trimming took 1 base from V and 1 from J, leaving 8 bases between them. This CDR3 is CSARGSVSYEQYF. Written as DNA, the CDR3 is TGCAGTGCTAGAGGTAGTGTTTCCTACGAGCAGTACTTC.

This rearrangement joins TRBV3-1 to TRBJ2-1; the D call may be TRBD1 or TRBD2 (5 bases each). The V end lost 4 bases, the J end lost 6 bases, and 10 bases lay between the germline ends. From germline, CDR1 is LGHDT and CDR2 YNNKEL (reference sequence). This CDR3 contains 13 residues. This CDR3 is CASSLFGGNEQFF. CDR3 sequence (DNA): TGTGCCAGCAGCCTCTTTGGGGGCAATGAGCAGTTCTTC.

This clonotype was found many times. V and J are TRBV28 and TRBJ2-2, with D maybe TRBD2 (6 bases). V was shortened by 2 bases and J by 1 base, with 8 bases between the two germline ends. From germline, CDR1 is MDHEN and CDR2 SYDVKM. The CDR3 is 15 residues long. This chain's CDR3 is CASSLGGKNTGELFF. CDR3 bases: TGTGCCAGCAGTTTAGGGGGGAAGAACACCGGGGAGCTGTTTTTT.

Ten or more counts support this clonotype. This chain uses TRBV5-1 with TRBJ1-1; tentative D call: TRBD1 (6 bases). The length of the CDR3 is 14 residues. In germline, CDR1 is SGHRS, CDR2 YFSETQ. Between the trimmed V and J ends, which lost 0 bases and 5 bases, there was a span of 11 bases. The CDR3 protein is CASSLAGGGTEAFF. CDR3 coding DNA: TGCGCCAGCAGCTTGGCCGGAGGGGGTACTGAAGCTTTCTTT.

Ten or more counts support this clonotype. The V gene is TRBV5-1, the J gene TRBJ2-7; D could derive from TRBD1 or TRBD2 (7 bases each). Trimming took 4 bases from V and 0 from J, leaving 17 bases between them. Per the germline V gene, CDR1 is SGHRS and CDR2 is YFSETQ. The CDR3 totals 16 residues. The CDR3 nucleotides read TGCGCCAGCAGCCCAGGGGGGGGCGGAAACTCCTACGAGCAGTACTTC. This sequence encodes CASSPGGGGNSYEQYF.

V is TRBV7-9 and J is TRBJ2-2; D might be TRBD2 (7 bases). The CDR3 sequence is 17 residues long. Trimming took 4 bases from V and 0 from J, leaving 15 bases between them. Germline CDR1 and CDR2: SEHNR and FQNEAQ (reference sequence). The CDR3 spells CASSSQGGTPNTGELFF. The CDR3 DNA sequence: TGTGCCAGCAGCTCCCAGGGAGGGACACCGAACACCGGGGAGCTGTTTTTT. The complete variable domain, with remaining parts taken from reference TRBV7-9 and TRBJ2-2, reads DTGVSQNPRHKITKRGQNVTFRCDPISEHNRLYWYRQTLGQGPEFLTYFQNEAQLEKSRLLSDRFSAERPKGSFSTLEIQRTEQGDSAMYLCASSSQGGTPNTGELFFGEGSRLTVL.

The chain carries TRBV7-6 and TRBJ2-1; D gene ambiguous. CDR1 SGHVS and CDR2 FNYEAQ come from the germline V gene. The ends were cut back, 5 bases at V and 11 bases at J, with 16 bases in the middle. This CDR3 region has 13 residues. The CDR3 loop is CASSPYGPFQQFF. The DNA of the CDR3 is TGTGCCAGCAGCCCATACGGCCCCTTTCAGCAGTTCTTC.